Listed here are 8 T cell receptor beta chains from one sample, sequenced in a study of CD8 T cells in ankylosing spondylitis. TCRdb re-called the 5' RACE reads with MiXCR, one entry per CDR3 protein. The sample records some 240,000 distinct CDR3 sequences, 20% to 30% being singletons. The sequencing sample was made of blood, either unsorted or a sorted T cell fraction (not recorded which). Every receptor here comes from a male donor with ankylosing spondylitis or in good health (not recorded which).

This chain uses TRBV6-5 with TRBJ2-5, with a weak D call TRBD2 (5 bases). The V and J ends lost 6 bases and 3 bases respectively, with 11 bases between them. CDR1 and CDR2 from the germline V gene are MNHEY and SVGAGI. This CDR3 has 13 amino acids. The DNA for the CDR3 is TGTGCCAGCAGGGGAGCGTGGGAAGAGACCCAGTACTTC. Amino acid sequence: CASRGAWEETQYF.

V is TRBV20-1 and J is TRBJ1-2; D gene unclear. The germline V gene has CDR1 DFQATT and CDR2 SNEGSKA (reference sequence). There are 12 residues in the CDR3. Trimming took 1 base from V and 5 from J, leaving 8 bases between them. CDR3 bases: TGCAGTGCTAGAGGGGAACAGTATGGCTACACCTTC. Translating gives CSARGEQYGYTF.

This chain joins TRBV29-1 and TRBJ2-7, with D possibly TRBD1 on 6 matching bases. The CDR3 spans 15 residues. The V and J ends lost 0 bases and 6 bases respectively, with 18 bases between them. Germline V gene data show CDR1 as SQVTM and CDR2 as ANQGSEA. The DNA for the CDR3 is TGCAGCGTTGAAGACTCGGCCATTACAGGGAGCGAGCAGTACTTC. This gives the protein CSVEDSAITGSEQYF.

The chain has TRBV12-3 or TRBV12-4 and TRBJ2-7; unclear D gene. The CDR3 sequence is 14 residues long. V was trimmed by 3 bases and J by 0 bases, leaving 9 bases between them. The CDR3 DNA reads TGTGCCAGCAGTTTTGGTACCTACTCCTACGAGCAGTACTTC. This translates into CASSFGTYSYEQYF.

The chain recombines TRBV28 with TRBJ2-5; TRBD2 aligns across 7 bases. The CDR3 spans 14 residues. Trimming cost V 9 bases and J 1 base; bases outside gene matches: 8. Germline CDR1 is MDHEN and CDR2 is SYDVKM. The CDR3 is CASLGAGIQETQYF. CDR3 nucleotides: TGTGCCAGTTTGGGAGCGGGGATCCAAGAGACCCAGTACTTC. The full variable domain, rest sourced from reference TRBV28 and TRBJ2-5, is DVKVTQSSRYLVKRTGEKVFLECVQDMDHENMFWYRQDPGLGLRLIYFSYDVKMKEKGDIPEGYSVSREKKERFSLILESASTNQTSMYLCASLGAGIQETQYFGPGTRLLVL.

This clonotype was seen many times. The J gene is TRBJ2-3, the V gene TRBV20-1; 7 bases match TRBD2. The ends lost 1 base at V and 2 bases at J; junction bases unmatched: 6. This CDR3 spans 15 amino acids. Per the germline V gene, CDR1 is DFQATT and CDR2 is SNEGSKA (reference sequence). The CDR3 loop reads CSARVAGLNTDTQYF. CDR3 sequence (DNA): TGCAGTGCTAGAGTAGCGGGCCTCAACACAGATACGCAGTATTTT.

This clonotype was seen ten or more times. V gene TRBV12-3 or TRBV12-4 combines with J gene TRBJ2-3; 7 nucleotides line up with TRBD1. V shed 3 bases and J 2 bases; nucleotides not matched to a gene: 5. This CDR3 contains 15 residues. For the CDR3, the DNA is TGTGCCAGCAGTTTCACCGGGACAGCCACAGATACGCAGTATTTT. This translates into CASSFTGTATDTQYF.

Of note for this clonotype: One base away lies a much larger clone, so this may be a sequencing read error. CDR3 region: CASSAQGYEQYF. CDR3 in DNA: TGTGCCAGCAGCGCACAGGGCTACGAGCAGTACTTC. The V gene is TRBV2, the J gene TRBJ2-7, with a weak D call TRBD1 (6 bases). Germline V gene sequence: CDR1 SNHLY, CDR2 FYNNEI. CDR3 length: 12 amino acids. The germline V and J ends were trimmed by 6 bases and 3 bases, with 9 bases remaining between them.